Listed below are T cell receptor beta chains from one sample, sequenced in a study of shared clonotypes between healthy human individuals. Generated by immunoSEQ multiplex PCR, the TCRdb table keeps only in-frame clones and is missing some. Of a few million clones detected, more than 80% appear once; the ten largest clones hold approximately 0.4%. The specimen sequenced was naive CD4+ T cells from PBMCs. Receptors were obtained from a young man in good health. Some clones in this sample may be carry-over from other donors' samples. Both conserved end residues are part of each CDR3. A D gene is named only where the DNA matches it firmly. Size is omitted from some rows. Given values are once, few, many or a class for expanded clones.

j_gene: TRBJ1-2; abundance: NA; v_gene: TRBV9; d_gene: NA; CDR3aa: CASSHTGSYGYTF; CDR3nt: TGTGCCAGCAGCCATACAGGGTCCTATGGCTACACCTTC
j_gene: TRBJ2-7; abundance: NA; v_gene: TRBV27; d_gene: TRBD1; CDR3aa: CASSDRDRAYEQYF; CDR3nt: TGTGCCAGCAGTGACCGGGACAGGGCCTACGAGCAGTACTTC
j_gene: TRBJ1-5; abundance: NA; v_gene: TRBV21-1; d_gene: NA; CDR3aa: CASSKVKTRGNQPQHF; CDR3nt: TGTGCCAGCAGCAAAGTAAAGACCAGGGGGAATCAGCCCCAGCATTTT
j_gene: TRBJ1-1; abundance: NA; v_gene: TRBV7-2; d_gene: TRBD1; CDR3aa: CASSLTSLGQPYTEAFF; CDR3nt: TGTGCCAGCAGCCTTACCTCCTTGGGACAGCCCTACACTGAAGCTTTCTTT
j_gene: TRBJ2-7; abundance: NA; v_gene: TRBV2; d_gene: TRBD1; CDR3aa: CASSRTGQGAIEQYF; CDR3nt: TGTGCCAGCAGCAGAACCGGACAGGGGGCTATCGAGCAGTACTTC
j_gene: TRBJ2-1; abundance: once; v_gene: TRBV7-3; d_gene: NA; CDR3aa: CASIPGTPRNEQFF; CDR3nt: TGTGCCAGCATCCCCGGGACTCCCCGCAATGAGCAGTTCTTC
j_gene: TRBJ1-5; abundance: NA; v_gene: TRBV19; d_gene: NA; CDR3aa: CASSIFVGSNQPQHF; CDR3nt: TGTGCCAGTAGTATTTTTGTAGGGAGCAATCAGCCCCAGCATTTT
j_gene: TRBJ1-1; abundance: NA; v_gene: TRBV2; d_gene: NA; CDR3aa: CATQRDHNTEAFF; CDR3nt: TGTGCCACCCAAAGGGACCACAACACTGAAGCTTTCTTT
j_gene: TRBJ2-3; abundance: once; v_gene: TRBV6-4; d_gene: TRBD2; CDR3aa: CASKRGIYTDTQYF; CDR3nt: TGTGCCAGCAAGCGGGGGATTTACACAGATACGCAGTATTTT
j_gene: TRBJ2-5; abundance: NA; v_gene: TRBV7-6; d_gene: TRBD1; CDR3aa: CASSLRGGDETQYF; CDR3nt: TGTGCCAGCAGCTTAAGAGGGGGCGATGAGACCCAGTACTTC
j_gene: TRBJ2-3; abundance: few; v_gene: TRBV30; d_gene: NA; CDR3aa: CAWRQDTQYF; CDR3nt: TGTGCCTGGAGACAGGATACGCAGTATTTT
j_gene: TRBJ2-7; abundance: NA; v_gene: TRBV4-1; d_gene: NA; CDR3aa: CASSQAGIAYEQYF; CDR3nt: TGCGCCAGCAGCCAAGCAGGAATAGCCTACGAGCAGTACTTC
j_gene: TRBJ2-5; abundance: NA; v_gene: TRBV7-6; d_gene: NA; CDR3aa: CASSLALGPRWGETQYF; CDR3nt: TGTGCCAGCAGCTTAGCCCTAGGACCGCGATGGGGAGAGACCCAGTACTTC
j_gene: TRBJ2-1; abundance: NA; v_gene: TRBV7-9; d_gene: TRBD2; CDR3aa: CASSYRTSGKISYNEQFF; CDR3nt: TGTGCCAGCAGTTATAGGACTAGCGGGAAAATCTCCTACAATGAGCAGTTCTTC
j_gene: TRBJ2-7; abundance: NA; v_gene: TRBV5-1; d_gene: NA; CDR3aa: CASSRGGDRSYEQYF; CDR3nt: TGCGCCAGCAGCCGGGGAGGGGACAGATCCTACGAGCAGTACTTC
j_gene: TRBJ1-4; abundance: NA; v_gene: TRBV5-4; d_gene: NA; CDR3aa: CASSWDIDEKLFF; CDR3nt: TGTGCCAGCAGCTGGGACATTGATGAAAAACTGTTTTTT
j_gene: TRBJ2-1; abundance: NA; v_gene: TRBV5-6; d_gene: NA; CDR3aa: CASSLGSEQFF; CDR3nt: TGTGCCAGCAGTCTTGGTAGTGAGCAGTTCTTC
j_gene: TRBJ1-2; abundance: NA; v_gene: TRBV4-3; d_gene: NA; CDR3aa: CASSQETGYGYTF; CDR3nt: TGCGCCAGCAGCCAAGAGACAGGATACGGCTACACCTTC
j_gene: TRBJ2-1; abundance: NA; v_gene: TRBV5-1; d_gene: TRBD2; CDR3aa: CASTPFTSGRANEQFF; CDR3nt: TGCGCCAGCACCCCATTCACTAGCGGGAGGGCCAATGAGCAGTTCTTC
j_gene: TRBJ1-1; abundance: NA; v_gene: TRBV6-6; d_gene: NA; CDR3aa: CASSINRAMDTEAFF; CDR3nt: TGTGCCAGCAGCATCAACAGGGCTATGGACACTGAAGCTTTCTTT
j_gene: TRBJ2-3; abundance: NA; v_gene: TRBV7-6; d_gene: TRBD2; CDR3aa: CASSFAGGISTDTQYF; CDR3nt: TGTGCCAGCAGCTTCGCGGGAGGGATCAGCACAGATACGCAGTATTTT
j_gene: TRBJ2-1; abundance: NA; v_gene: TRBV7-9; d_gene: NA; CDR3aa: CASSESGSRNEQFF; CDR3nt: TGTGCCAGCAGCGAATCAGGGTCGAGAAATGAGCAGTTCTTC
j_gene: TRBJ2-1; abundance: NA; v_gene: TRBV5-1; d_gene: TRBD2; CDR3aa: CASSPLAAGGSNEQFF; CDR3nt: TGCGCCAGCAGCCCACTTGCAGCGGGAGGCTCTAATGAGCAGTTCTTC
j_gene: TRBJ2-3; abundance: NA; v_gene: TRBV5-1; d_gene: TRBD2; CDR3aa: CASSLGLAEGTDTQYF; CDR3nt: TGCGCCAGCAGCCTTGGACTAGCGGAGGGCACAGATACGCAGTATTTT